The 21 T cell receptor beta chains presented below share a single source sample, sequenced in a study of blood T cell repertoires in COVID-19. Clones were sequenced by immunoSEQ multiplex PCR, and TCRdb holds only the in-frame ones, with some missing. The sample has roughly 140,000 clones; about four fifths are singletons. Sample: peripheral blood. Every receptor here comes from a man aged 65-85 years with acute or convalescent COVID-19.

The CDR3 nucleotides are TGTGCCAGCACACCCACGACAGTTGCGAACACCGGGGAGCTGTTTTTT. Residues: CASTPTTVANTGELFF. The genes are TRBV28 and TRBJ2-2; a possible D gene is TRBD1 (5 bases). V lost 7 bases and J 0 bases, leaving 15 bases between the germline ends. This CDR3 contains 16 residues. From germline, CDR1 is MDHEN and CDR2 SYDVKM.

The chain employs TRBV4-2 and TRBJ2-6, with a tentative D call TRBD1 (6 bases). Germline assignment: CDR1 LGHNA and CDR2 YNFKEQ. V shed 0 bases and J shed 0 bases, with 15 bases lying between them. The CDR3 contains 19 residues. The CDR3 is CASSQERAGAVSGANVLTF. Here the CDR3 DNA reads TGTGCCAGCAGCCAAGAAAGGGCAGGGGCCGTCTCTGGGGCCAACGTCCTGACTTTC.

This chain links TRBV5-4 with TRBJ2-1, with 7 bases aligning to TRBD2. V lost 4 bases to trimming and J lost 3 bases; unmatched junction nucleotides: 7. Germline V gene lookup returns CDR1 SGHNT and CDR2 YYREEE (reference sequence). This CDR3 is 15 amino acids long. The CDR3 region has the DNA TGTGCCAGCAGCCCTAGCGGCCTGGGCTACAATGAGCAGTTCTTC. Amino acids: CASSPSGLGYNEQFF.

This clone was detected only a few times. This chain uses TRBV14 with TRBJ1-5, with 9 bases that match TRBD1. This CDR3 region has 13 residues. Trimming at V came to 6 bases and at J to 11 bases, leaving 8 bases not matched to a gene. Germline assignment: CDR1 SGHDN and CDR2 FVKESK. The CDR3 DNA sequence: TGTGCCAGCAGGACACCGGGACAGGGAACCCAGCATTTT. It yields the protein CASRTPGQGTQHF.

The chain employs TRBV28 and TRBJ2-7, with D tentatively TRBD1 (5 bases). Germline assignment: CDR1 MDHEN and CDR2 SYDVKM. This CDR3 region has 15 residues. Trimming pared 7 bases from V and 3 bases from J, leaving 19 bases between. The CDR3 loop reads CASITRAGNLYEQYF. Here the CDR3 DNA reads TGTGCCAGCATCACCCGGGCAGGGAATCTCTACGAGCAGTACTTC.

The rearrangement uses TRBV6-5 and TRBJ2-2, with a tentative D call TRBD1 (5 bases). With 2 bases removed from V and 9 bases from J, the gap between germline ends came to 10 bases. The CDR3 spans 13 residues. CDR1 and CDR2 from the germline V gene are MNHEY and SVGAGI. CDR3: CASSYRGMRELFF. The CDR3 coding sequence is TGTGCCAGCAGTTACAGGGGCATGAGGGAGCTGTTTTTT.

V usage is TRBV5-1 and J usage is TRBJ2-7; 8 positions match TRBD1. With 0 bases clipped from V and 1 base from J, the junction kept 6 bases outside the gene matches. This CDR3 has 16 amino acids. Looked up from germline, CDR1 is SGHRS and CDR2 is YFSETQ. CDR3 loop: CASSLGDRGWSYEQYF. As DNA, the CDR3 is TGCGCCAGCAGCTTGGGTGACAGGGGATGGTCCTACGAGCAGTACTTC.

To note about this clone: Other DNA sequences in the sample encode the same CDR3. The chain combines TRBV28 with TRBJ2-7, with D hard to call. This CDR3 has 13 amino acids. The germline V gene has CDR1 MDHEN and CDR2 SYDVKM. V was clipped by 3 bases and J by 3 bases, with 9 bases between them. The CDR3 DNA sequence: TGTGCCAGCAGTTTTGGGCAGGACTACGAGCAGTACTTC. Protein: CASSFGQDYEQYF.

J is TRBJ2-2 and V is TRBV11-2, with D possibly being TRBD2 (6 bases). Per germline, CDR1 SGHAT and CDR2 FQNNGV. The V and J ends lost 3 bases and 7 bases respectively, with 15 bases between them. This CDR3 contains 15 residues. CDR3 amino acids: CASSLRDLTGGELFF. In nucleotides, the CDR3 is TGTGCCAGCAGCTTGCGGGACCTAACGGGCGGGGAGCTGTTTTTT. Supplemented by reference TRBV11-2 and TRBJ2-2, the full variable domain reads EAGVAQSPRYKIIEKRQSVAFWCNPISGHATLYWYQQILGQGPKLLIQFQNNGVVDDSQLPKDRFSAERLKGVDSTLKIQPAKLEDSAVYLCASSLRDLTGGELFFGEGSRLTVL.

The chain employs TRBV11-3 and TRBJ2-7, with 12 bases lining up with TRBD2. CDR1 is SGHNT and CDR2 is YENEEA in the germline V gene. The CDR3 covers 14 residues. J gave up 4 bases and V 5 bases, and 3 bases lay outside the gene matches. CDR3 protein: CASSVTSGSYEQYF. In nucleotides, the CDR3 is TGTGCCAGCAGCGTGACTAGCGGGAGTTACGAGCAGTACTTC.

The rearrangement links TRBV19 to TRBJ1-5; 7 bases align to TRBD1. Looked up from germline, CDR1 is LNHDA and CDR2 is SQIVND (reference sequence). Trimming at V came to 8 bases and at J to 2 bases, leaving 0 bases not matched to a gene. The CDR3 is 12 residues long. CDR3 DNA: TGTGCCAGTGACAGGGGCAATCAGCCCCAGCATTTT. Its translation is CASDRGNQPQHF.

This clone was seen more than once but under ten times. DNA for the CDR3: TGTGCCAGTAGTATAGATCCAGGGAGGCGCGAGCAGTACTTC. It specifies CASSIDPGRREQYF. The chain joins TRBV19 to TRBJ2-7, with TRBD2 as a possible D gene (6 bases). The CDR3 totals 14 residues. The germline V gene encodes CDR1 LNHDA and CDR2 SQIVND (reference sequence). Trimming stripped 0 bases from V and 6 bases from J, with 12 bases between.

The chain recombines TRBV28 with TRBJ2-1, with TRBD2 matching over 9 bases. CDR3 length equals 15 residues. Germline trimming cut 3 bases from V and 2 bases from J; bases unmatched to any gene: 2. CDR1 MDHEN and CDR2 SYDVKM come from the germline V gene. The CDR3 bases are TGTGCCAGCAGTTTTGCGGGGGGGCCCTACAATGAGCAGTTCTTC. This sequence encodes CASSFAGGPYNEQFF.

The chain has TRBV6-5 and TRBJ2-5, with D maybe TRBD1 (7 bases). V lost 2 bases, J lost 3 bases, and 13 bases lay in between. Per germline, CDR1 MNHEY and CDR2 SVGAGI. The CDR3 contains 15 residues. The CDR3 bases are TGTGCCAGCAGTTACACCGCGGGACAGAAAGAGACCCAGTACTTC. Protein sequence: CASSYTAGQKETQYF.

The chain is built from TRBV28 and TRBJ1-1; the D is unclear. The CDR3 loop spans 11 amino acids. Germline assignment: CDR1 MDHEN and CDR2 SYDVKM. V was shortened by 7 bases and J by 10 bases, with 13 bases between the two germline ends. Written as DNA, the CDR3 is TGTGCCAGCACCATCGCCGGAGGAGCTTTCTTT. Amino acid sequence: CASTIAGGAFF. The full variable domain, its missing parts supplied by reference TRBV28 and TRBJ1-1, is DVKVTQSSRYLVKRTGEKVFLECVQDMDHENMFWYRQDPGLGLRLIYFSYDVKMKEKGDIPEGYSVSREKKERFSLILESASTNQTSMYLCASTIAGGAFFGQGTRLTVV.

The rearrangement uses TRBV28 and TRBJ1-6; 7 nucleotides align to TRBD1. The J segment lost 7 bases and the V segment lost 7 bases, leaving 4 bases of the junction unmatched. The CDR3 runs 13 residues. Looked up from germline, CDR1 is MDHEN and CDR2 is SYDVKM. For the CDR3, the DNA is TGTGCCAGCACGAGGGACAGCAATTCACCCCTCCACTTT. Amino acids: CASTRDSNSPLHF. The full variable domain, in which reference TRBV28 and TRBJ1-6 provide the parts outside the CDR3, is DVKVTQSSRYLVKRTGEKVFLECVQDMDHENMFWYRQDPGLGLRLIYFSYDVKMKEKGDIPEGYSVSREKKERFSLILESASTNQTSMYLCASTRDSNSPLHFGNGTRLTVT.

The chain carries TRBV2 and TRBJ2-1; D is undetermined. V was cut by 4 bases and J by 8 bases, with 12 bases left in between. This CDR3 is 13 amino acids long. Germline V gives CDR1 SNHLY, CDR2 FYNNEI. CDR3 DNA: TGTGCCAGCAGTGGAGATGTCTTATATGAGCAGTTCTTC. It codes for CASSGDVLYEQFF.

The chain carries TRBV11-3 and TRBJ2-7; D might be TRBD2 (6 bases). V gave up 2 bases and J gave up 2 bases, with 16 bases separating them. Germline loops: CDR1 SGHNT, CDR2 YENEEA. CDR3 length: 16 residues. This CDR3 reads CASSLRRRDGPYEQYF. The DNA of the CDR3 is TGTGCCAGCAGCTTACGTCGGAGGGACGGTCCCTACGAGCAGTACTTC.

The chain has TRBV5-1 and TRBJ1-2; the D is unclear. V lost 0 bases to trimming and J lost 4 bases, with 13 bases between them. This CDR3 has 15 amino acids. Germline V CDR1 and CDR2: SGHRS, YFSETQ. This CDR3 reads CASSLVGGNLYGYTF. The CDR3 DNA sequence: TGCGCCAGCAGCTTGGTTGGCGGAAATCTCTATGGCTACACCTTC.

The J gene is TRBJ2-3, the V gene TRBV28; 10 nucleotides agree with TRBD1. CDR3 length: 15 residues. Trimming removed 2 bases from V and 5 bases from J; junction bases left unmatched: 4. The germline gives CDR1 MDHEN, CDR2 SYDVKM. CDR3: CASSLGTGVVDTQYF. Written as DNA, the CDR3 is TGTGCCAGCAGTTTAGGGACAGGGGTAGTAGATACGCAGTATTTT.

This rearrangement joins TRBV3-1 (or the pseudogene TRBV3-2) to TRBJ2-3, with TRBD2 matching 7 bases. The CDR3 is 16 amino acids. The germline CDR1 and CDR2 sequences are LGHDT and YNNKEL (reference sequence). J was trimmed by 0 bases and V by 1 base; bases with no gene match: 4. CDR3 DNA sequence: TGTGCCAGCAGCCAAGCCTATAGCGGGAGCACAGATACGCAGTATTTT. As protein: CASSQAYSGSTDTQYF.